Listed below are T cell receptor beta chains from one sample, sequenced in a study of beta chain features in type 1 diabetes. Assay: immunoSEQ multiplex PCR; the TCRdb copy retains only in-frame clones and omits some. The data show 600,000 or so clones, around 11% seen once. The sequenced sample was naive CD4+ T cells from blood. Receptors originate from a young man with type 1 diabetes. The CDR3 runs from the conserved cysteine through the conserved F or W. A D gene is named only where the DNA matches it firmly. Clone size is stated in some rows and not others, as once, few, many or a class when expanded.

d_gene	v_gene	j_gene	abundance	CDR3aa	CDR3nt
TRBD2	TRBV29-1	TRBJ2-3	few	CSVPSSGGWRTDTQYF	TGCAGCGTTCCGTCTAGCGGGGGGTGGCGCACAGATACGCAGTATTTT
-	TRBV2	TRBJ1-3	few	CASTQTGTPGNTIYF	TGTGCCAGCACCCAAACCGGGACACCGGGAAACACCATATATTTT
-	TRBV6-6	TRBJ2-4	-	CASQNSRDENIQYF	TGTGCCAGCCAGAATTCACGGGATGAAAACATTCAGTACTTC
-	TRBV2	TRBJ2-2	few	CASSWGDIGALFF	TGTGCCAGCAGTTGGGGGGACATTGGGGCGCTGTTTTTT
-	TRBV12-5	TRBJ1-4	-	CASGLRAAFNEKLFF	TGTGCTAGTGGTTTGAGGGCAGCCTTTAATGAAAAACTGTTTTTT
TRBD2	TRBV7-2	TRBJ2-1	-	CASSRRGLSSYNEQFF	TGTGCCAGCAGCCGAAGGGGACTAAGCTCCTACAATGAGCAGTTCTTC
-	TRBV4-3	TRBJ1-5	-	CASSQDLEGFDQPQHF	TGCGCCAGCAGCCAAGATTTAGAGGGGTTCGATCAGCCCCAGCATTTT
-	TRBV4-2	TRBJ1-6	-	CASSPQTRGISPLHF	TGTGCCAGCAGCCCCCAAACCCGAGGGATTTCACCCCTCCACTTT
-	TRBV4-3	TRBJ1-6	-	CASSRLDPGSPLHF	TGCGCCAGCAGCCGCCTGGACCCGGGGTCACCCCTCCACTTT
TRBD2	TRBV11-3	TRBJ2-1	-	CASRMSAGGNEQFF	TGTGCCAGCCGGATGTCGGCGGGGGGTAATGAGCAGTTCTTC
-	TRBV18	TRBJ2-7	few	CASSPGETRLYEQYF	TGTGCCAGCTCACCGGGGGAGACCCGATTGTACGAGCAGTACTTC
TRBD1	TRBV7-6	TRBJ1-1	few	CASSLGQGNTEAFF	TGTGCCAGCAGCTTAGGACAGGGGAACACTGAAGCTTTCTTT
-	TRBV5-1	TRBJ1-2	-	CASSLSGEDGYTF	TGCGCCAGCAGCTTGTCTGGTGAAGATGGCTACACCTTC
-	TRBV6-5	TRBJ2-7	-	CASKQGTPSRGEQYF	TGTGCCAGCAAGCAGGGGACCCCCTCTCGTGGCGAGCAGTACTTC
-	TRBV7-2	TRBJ1-2	few	CASSVGPGKDYGYTF	TGTGCCAGCAGCGTCGGACCGGGAAAGGACTATGGCTACACCTTC
TRBD2	TRBV7-9	TRBJ2-5	few	CASSFGLATKETQYF	TGTGCCAGCAGCTTCGGACTAGCGACGAAAGAGACCCAGTACTTC
-	TRBV5-1	TRBJ1-2	few	CASSLDRMSYGYTF	TGCGCCAGCAGCTTGGACAGAATGTCCTATGGCTACACCTTC
-	TRBV5-1	TRBJ1-2	few	CASSPDTNAYGYTF	TGCGCCAGCAGCCCCGACACCAACGCCTATGGCTACACCTTC
TRBD1	TRBV29-1	TRBJ1-2	few	CSVEGQGNYGYTF	TGCAGCGTTGAAGGACAGGGGAACTATGGCTACACCTTC
TRBD2	TRBV11-3	TRBJ2-4	-	CASSRTYGTSGSKNIQYF	TGTGCCAGCAGCCGTACATATGGGACTAGCGGCTCCAAAAACATTCAGTACTTC
-	TRBV28	TRBJ2-7	few	CASSPPGSSYEQYF	TGTGCCAGCAGTCCCCCGGGTTCCTCCTACGAGCAGTACTTC
-	TRBV27	TRBJ1-1	-	CASSRKGNTEAFF	TGTGCCAGCAGCCGAAAGGGGAACACTGAAGCTTTCTTT
TRBD2	TRBV5-4	TRBJ2-3	-	CASSSGLAGTDTQYF	TGTGCCAGCAGCTCGGGACTAGCGGGCACAGATACGCAGTATTTT
-	TRBV4-2	TRBJ2-3	-	CASSQGLVSDTQYF	TGTGCCAGCAGCCAAGGACTAGTGTCAGATACGCAGTATTTT
TRBD1	TRBV27	TRBJ1-2	-	CASSPQTGGGYGYTF	TGTGCCAGCAGTCCCCAAACAGGGGGCGGCTATGGCTACACCTTC
TRBD2	TRBV5-1	TRBJ2-2	once	CASSYRDYGIRGELFF	TGCGCCAGCAGCTACCGGGACTACGGCATAAGGGGGGAGCTGTTTTTT
TRBD2	TRBV9	TRBJ2-1	few	CASSVSPGGNEQFF	TGTGCCAGCAGCGTCTCCCCGGGGGGCAATGAGCAGTTCTTC
-	TRBV11-2	TRBJ2-7	few	CASSFEAGEQYF	TGTGCCAGCAGCTTTGAGGCAGGCGAGCAGTACTTC
-	TRBV4-3	TRBJ1-6	-	CASSHLGNSPLHF	TGCGCCAGCAGCCACCTTGGAAATTCACCCCTCCACTTT
TRBD1	TRBV5-4	TRBJ2-3	-	CASSKQGAGTDTQYF	TGTGCCAGCAGCAAGCAGGGGGCGGGAACAGATACGCAGTATTTT
-	TRBV6-6	TRBJ2-1	few	CASGTEQFF	TGTGCCAGCGGGACTGAGCAGTTCTTC
-	TRBV2	TRBJ1-2	few	CASSPQGKGYTF	TGTGCCAGCAGTCCGCAAGGGAAGGGCTACACCTTC
-	TRBV18	TRBJ2-5	-	CASSPPAGETQYF	TGTGCCAGCTCACCACCGGCCGGAGAGACCCAGTACTTC